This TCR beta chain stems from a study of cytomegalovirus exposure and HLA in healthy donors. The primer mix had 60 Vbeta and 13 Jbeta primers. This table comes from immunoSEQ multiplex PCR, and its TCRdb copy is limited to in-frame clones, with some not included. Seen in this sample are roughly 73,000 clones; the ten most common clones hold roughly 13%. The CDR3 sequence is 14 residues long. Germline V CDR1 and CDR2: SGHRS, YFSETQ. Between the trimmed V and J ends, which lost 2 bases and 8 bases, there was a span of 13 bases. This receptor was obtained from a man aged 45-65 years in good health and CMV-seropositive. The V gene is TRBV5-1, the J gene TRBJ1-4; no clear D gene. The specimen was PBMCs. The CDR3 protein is CASSFGDLEEKLFF. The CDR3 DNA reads TGCGCCAGCAGCTTCGGGGATCTGGAAGAAAAACTGTTTTTT.